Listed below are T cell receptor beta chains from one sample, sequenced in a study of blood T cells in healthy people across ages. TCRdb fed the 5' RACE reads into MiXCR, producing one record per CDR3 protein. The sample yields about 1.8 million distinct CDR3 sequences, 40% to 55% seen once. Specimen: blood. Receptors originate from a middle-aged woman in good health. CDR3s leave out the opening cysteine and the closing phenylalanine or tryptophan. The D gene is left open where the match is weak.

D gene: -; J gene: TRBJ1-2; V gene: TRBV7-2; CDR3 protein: ASSLKGGIGYT
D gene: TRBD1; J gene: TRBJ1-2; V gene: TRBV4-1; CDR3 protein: ASSQVGGGDYGYT
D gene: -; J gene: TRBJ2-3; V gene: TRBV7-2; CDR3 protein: ASSLGSGVSTDTQY
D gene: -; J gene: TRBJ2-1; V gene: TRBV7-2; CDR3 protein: ASSLWDGLSNEQF
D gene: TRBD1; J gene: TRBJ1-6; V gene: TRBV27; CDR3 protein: ASRLTGANSPLH
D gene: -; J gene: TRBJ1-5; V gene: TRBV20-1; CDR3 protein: SARSPRGNQPQH
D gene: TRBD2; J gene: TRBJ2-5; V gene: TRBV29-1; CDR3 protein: SAKTSEGTQY
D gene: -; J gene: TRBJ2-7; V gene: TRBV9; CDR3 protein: ASSTSPGSSYEQY
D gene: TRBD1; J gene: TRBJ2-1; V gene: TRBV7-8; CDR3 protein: ASSPDRVYEQF
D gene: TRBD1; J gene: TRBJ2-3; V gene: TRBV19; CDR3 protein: ASSKTGGYTDTQY
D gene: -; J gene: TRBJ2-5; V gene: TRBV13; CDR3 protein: ASSLFGTRQETQY
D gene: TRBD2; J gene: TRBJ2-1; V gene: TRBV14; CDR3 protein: ASSSTTSGYNEQF
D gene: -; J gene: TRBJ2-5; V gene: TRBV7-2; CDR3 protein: ASSLTPLEGQTQY
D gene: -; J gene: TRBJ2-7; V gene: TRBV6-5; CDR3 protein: ASSPYPGLSYEQY
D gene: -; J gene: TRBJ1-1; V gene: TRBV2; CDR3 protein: ASSRGRVGNTEAF
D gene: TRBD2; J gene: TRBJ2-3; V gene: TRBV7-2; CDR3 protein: ASTMTSGGAKY
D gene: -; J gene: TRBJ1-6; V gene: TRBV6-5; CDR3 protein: ASSAPNGRNSPLH
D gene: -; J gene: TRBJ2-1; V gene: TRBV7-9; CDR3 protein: ASSPRRGLHNEQF
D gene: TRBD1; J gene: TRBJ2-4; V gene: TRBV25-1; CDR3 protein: ASSDSTGTGVMCDEQY
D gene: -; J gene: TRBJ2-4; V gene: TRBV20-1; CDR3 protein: SARDRRGIGREQY
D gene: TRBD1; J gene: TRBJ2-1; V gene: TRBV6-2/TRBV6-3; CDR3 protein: ASSPPGQGMVVVNEQF
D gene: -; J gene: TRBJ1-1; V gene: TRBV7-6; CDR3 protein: ASSPSPYTEAF
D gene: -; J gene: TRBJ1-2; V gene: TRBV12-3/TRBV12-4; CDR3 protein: ASSLPNLNGYT
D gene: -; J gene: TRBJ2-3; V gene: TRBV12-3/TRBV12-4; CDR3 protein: ASSPLPDTQY
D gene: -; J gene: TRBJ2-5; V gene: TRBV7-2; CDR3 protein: ASSHQGQETQY
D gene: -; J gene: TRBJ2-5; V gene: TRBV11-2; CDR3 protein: ASSPDVETQY
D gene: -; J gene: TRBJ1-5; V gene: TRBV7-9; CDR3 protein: ASSLSGDVNQPQH
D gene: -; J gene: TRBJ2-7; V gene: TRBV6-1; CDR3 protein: ASMAAVAEQY
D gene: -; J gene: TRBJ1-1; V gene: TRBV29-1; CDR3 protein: SVAHRVNTEAF
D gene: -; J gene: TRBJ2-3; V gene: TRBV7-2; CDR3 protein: ASSLEIRGRAPDTQY
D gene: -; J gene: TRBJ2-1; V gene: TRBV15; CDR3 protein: ATSIPGSTEQF
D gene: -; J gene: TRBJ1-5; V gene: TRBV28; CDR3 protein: ASSLVPSNQPQH
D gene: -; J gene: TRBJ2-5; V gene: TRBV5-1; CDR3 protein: ASSSTGREDQY